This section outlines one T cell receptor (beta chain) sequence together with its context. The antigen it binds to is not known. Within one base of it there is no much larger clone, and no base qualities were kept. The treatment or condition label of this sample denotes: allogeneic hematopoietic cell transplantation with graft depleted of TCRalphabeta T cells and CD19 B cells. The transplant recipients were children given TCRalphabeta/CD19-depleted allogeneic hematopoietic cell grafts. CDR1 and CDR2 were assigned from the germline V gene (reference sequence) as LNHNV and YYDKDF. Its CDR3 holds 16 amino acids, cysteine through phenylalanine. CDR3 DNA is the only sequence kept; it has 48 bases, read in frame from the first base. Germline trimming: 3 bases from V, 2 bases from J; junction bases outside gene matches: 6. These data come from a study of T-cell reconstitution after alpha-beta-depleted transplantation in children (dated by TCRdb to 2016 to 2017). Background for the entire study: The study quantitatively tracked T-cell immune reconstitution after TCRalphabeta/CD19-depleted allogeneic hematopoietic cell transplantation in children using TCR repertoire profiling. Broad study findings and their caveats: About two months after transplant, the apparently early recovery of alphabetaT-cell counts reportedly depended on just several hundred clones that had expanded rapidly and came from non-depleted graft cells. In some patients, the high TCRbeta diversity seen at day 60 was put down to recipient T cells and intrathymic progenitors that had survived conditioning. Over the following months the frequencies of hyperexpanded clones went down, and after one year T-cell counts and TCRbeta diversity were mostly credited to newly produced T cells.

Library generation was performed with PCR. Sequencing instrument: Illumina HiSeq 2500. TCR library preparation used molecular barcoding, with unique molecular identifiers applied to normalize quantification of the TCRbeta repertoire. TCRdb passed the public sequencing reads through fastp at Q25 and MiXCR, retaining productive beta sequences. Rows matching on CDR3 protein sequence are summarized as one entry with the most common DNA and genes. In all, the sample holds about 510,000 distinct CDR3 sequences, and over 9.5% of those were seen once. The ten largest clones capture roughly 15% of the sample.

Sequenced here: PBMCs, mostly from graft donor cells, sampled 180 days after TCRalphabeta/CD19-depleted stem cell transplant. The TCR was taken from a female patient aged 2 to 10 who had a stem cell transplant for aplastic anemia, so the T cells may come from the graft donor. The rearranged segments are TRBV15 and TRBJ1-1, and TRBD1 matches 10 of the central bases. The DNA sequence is TGTGCCACCAGCAGGGACCGGGACAGGGGAAACACTGAAGCTTTCTTT. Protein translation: CATSRDRDRGNTEAFF.